The 22 T cell receptor beta chains below come from one sample, sequenced in a study of T cells in Graves' hyperthyroidism and ophthalmopathy. The CDR3 regions of TCR beta were amplified from RNA transcripts. Researchers ran a first-round RT-PCR on the TCR CDR3 using the HTBI primer set. TCRdb redid the calling of the multiplex PCR reads with MiXCR, one entry per CDR3 protein. The top ten clones hold about 16% of a sample with a few hundred thousand distinct CDR3 sequences, 15% to 20% of them seen once. Source material: blood. The receptors come from a woman between 35 and 50 years old with Graves' ophthalmopathy.

This clonotype was recorded many times. V gene TRBV13 combines with J gene TRBJ2-7; D is tentatively TRBD1 or TRBD2 (5 bases each). The CDR3 runs 15 residues. V lost 4 bases and J 2 bases, leaving 15 bases between the germline ends. CDR1 and CDR2 (germline): PRHDT, FYEKMQ (reference sequence). The CDR3 DNA is TGTGCCAGCAGCTCCCCGGGACCGAAAGCCTACGAGCAGTACTTC. This encodes CASSSPGPKAYEQYF.

This chain joins TRBV12-3 or TRBV12-4 and TRBJ1-2; D is undetermined. CDR3 size: 16 residues. V was cut by 3 bases and J by 4 bases, with 18 bases left in between. The CDR3 region is CASSFWSRLEGYGYTF. The CDR3 DNA reads TGTGCCAGCAGTTTTTGGTCTCGCCTAGAAGGCTATGGCTACACCTTC.

This clonotype has at least ten counts. CDR3 sequence (DNA): TGTGCCATCAGTGATTTCGGCAGGGATGGCTACACCTTC. This encodes CAISDFGRDGYTF. J is TRBJ1-2 and V is TRBV10-3, with D maybe TRBD1 (5 bases). This CDR3 has 13 residues. CDR1 is ENHRY and CDR2 is SYGVKD in the germline V gene. The V and J ends lost 3 bases and 6 bases respectively, with 11 bases between them.

This clonotype was recorded many times. The V and J genes are TRBV11-2 and TRBJ2-2; D is possibly TRBD1 (5 bases). CDR1 is SGHAT and CDR2 is FQNNGV in the germline V gene. V was trimmed by 1 base and J by 4 bases, leaving 13 bases between them. The CDR3 runs 16 residues. CDR3 sequence: CASSLVLGHLTGELFF. CDR3 sequence (DNA): TGTGCCAGCAGCTTAGTCCTTGGACACCTCACCGGGGAGCTGTTTTTT.

This clonotype was detected many times. The chain carries TRBV6-2 or TRBV6-3 and TRBJ2-2, with a tentative D call TRBD1 (5 bases). The CDR3 runs to 17 residues. CDR1 and CDR2 from the germline V gene are MNHEY and SVGEGT. The V end lost 2 bases, the J end lost 3 bases, and 16 bases lay between the germline ends. The CDR3 spells CASSYPSLGADTGELFF. In DNA form, the CDR3 reads TGTGCCAGCAGTTACCCGTCCCTAGGGGCGGACACCGGGGAGCTGTTTTTT.

At least ten counts were recorded for this clonotype. This rearrangement joins TRBV6-2 or TRBV6-3 to TRBJ2-2; TRBD2 aligns across 7 bases. V dropped 4 bases and J dropped 4; count of bases not matched to a gene: 9. The V gene's germline CDR1 is MNHEY and CDR2 SVGEGT. The CDR3 contains 16 residues. CDR3 nucleotide sequence: TGTGCCAGCAGTTCACCCCTCGGGGAGGGCACCGGGGAGCTGTTTTTT. Amino acid sequence: CASSSPLGEGTGELFF.

At least ten counts were recorded for this clonotype. This CDR3 is CSASGGSLSWHGQYF. CDR3 bases: TGCAGTGCTAGCGGCGGTTCACTCTCTTGGCACGGGCAGTACTTC. The genes are TRBV20-1 and TRBJ2-7, with D uncertain. The CDR3 contains 15 residues. V was clipped by 3 bases and J by 9 bases, with 24 bases between them. CDR1 and CDR2 (germline): DFQATT, SNEGSKA (reference sequence).

This clonotype is a singleton in its sample. V is TRBV12-3 or TRBV12-4 and J is TRBJ2-4; no definite D call. This CDR3 region has 15 residues. The ends were cut back, 6 bases at V and 0 bases at J, with 12 bases in the middle. CDR3 residues: CASSPGAIAKNIQYF. The CDR3 region has the DNA TGTGCCAGCAGCCCGGGTGCGATAGCCAAAAACATTCAGTACTTC.

This clonotype was seen many times. Relative to the germline gene, one junction end is altered; a read error may explain this. The chain recombines TRBV2 with TRBJ2-7; possibly TRBD1 or TRBD2 for D (5 bases each). Germline CDR1 is SNHLY and CDR2 is FYNNEI. This CDR3 has 12 residues. In DNA form, the CDR3 reads TGTGCCGGCAGTTCGGGACGGGACGAGCAGTACTTC. Translation gives CAGSSGRDEQYF. Variable domain in full (rest from reference TRBV2 and TRBJ2-7): EPEVTQTPSHQVTQMGQEVILRCVPISNHLYFYWYRQILGQKVEFLVSFYNNEISEKSEIFDDQFSVERPDGSNFTLKIRSTKLEDSAMYFCAGSSGRDEQYFGPGTRLTVT.

The rearrangement links TRBV6-2 or TRBV6-3 to TRBJ2-7, with D possibly being TRBD1 (6 bases). The CDR3 has 14 amino acids. The V and J ends lost 3 bases and 2 bases respectively, with 11 bases between them. Germline CDR1 MNHEY, CDR2 SVGEGT. CDR3 residues: CASSYSGTTYEQYF. For the CDR3, the DNA is TGTGCCAGCAGTTATTCCGGGACAACCTACGAGCAGTACTTC.

This clonotype has at least ten counts. This sequence joins TRBV4-2 and TRBJ1-1, with 8 bases identical to TRBD1. This CDR3 is 15 amino acids long. V gave up 5 bases and J gave up 4 bases; unmatched junction bases: 9. Germline V gene data show CDR1 as LGHNA and CDR2 as YNFKEQ. The CDR3 nucleotides read TGTGCCAGCAGCGATTACGACAGGGGCGGCACTGAAGCTTTCTTT. Protein: CASSDYDRGGTEAFF.

This clonotype has ten or more counts. The chain is built from TRBV5-1 and TRBJ2-5, with D hard to call. V lost 3 bases to trimming and J lost 5 bases, with 8 bases between them. The CDR3 length is 12 residues. Germline loops: CDR1 SGHRS, CDR2 YFSETQ. CDR3 region: CASSSPRETQYF. CDR3 coding DNA: TGCGCCAGCAGCTCGCCGAGGGAGACCCAGTACTTC.

The chain links TRBV11-2 to TRBJ2-7; 9 nucleotides agree with TRBD2. This CDR3 has 14 amino acids. Unmatched junction bases numbered 6, after V lost 4 bases and J lost 5 bases. CDR1 is SGHAT, CDR2 FQNNGV, per germline. The CDR3 region has the DNA TGTGCCAGCAGCTCTGGTAGCGGGAGTGACGAGCAGTACTTC. It yields the protein CASSSGSGSDEQYF.

The chain carries TRBV28 and TRBJ2-7; possibly TRBD1 for D (6 bases). V shed 7 bases and J shed 2 bases, with 18 bases lying between them. The length of the CDR3 is 15 residues. Germline V gene data show CDR1 as MDHEN and CDR2 as SYDVKM. This chain's CDR3 is CASTPPGQVPYEQYF. CDR3 nucleotide sequence: TGTGCCAGCACCCCGCCGGGACAAGTACCCTACGAGCAGTACTTC.

The rearrangement uses TRBV6-1 and TRBJ2-7; D gene unclear. The ends were cut back, 1 base at V and 0 bases at J, with 7 bases in the middle. Germline V lookup: CDR1 MNHNS, CDR2 SASEGT. The CDR3 is made up of 14 amino acids. The CDR3: CASSEVASSYEQYF. The CDR3 nucleotides are TGTGCCAGCAGTGAAGTGGCCAGCTCCTACGAGCAGTACTTC.

This clonotype has at least ten counts. The rearrangement joins TRBV20-1 to TRBJ1-2, with 7 bases that match TRBD1. This CDR3 has 17 residues. V trimming: 0 bases; J trimming: 0 bases; junction bases outside the gene matches: 10. The germline gives CDR1 DFQATT, CDR2 SNEGSKA (reference sequence). The DNA for the CDR3 is TGCAGTGCTAGAGATTCGCGGGACAGTCTAGCTAACTATGGCTACACCTTC. It specifies CSARDSRDSLANYGYTF.

A few counts support this clonotype. This chain links TRBV7-6 with TRBJ1-4; D not certain. The CDR3 contains 15 residues. CDR1 and CDR2 (germline): SGHVS, FNYEAQ. V lost 0 bases, J lost 10 bases, and 15 bases lay in between. In DNA form, the CDR3 reads TGTGCCAGCAGCTTAGCGGGTCCAAGGGAAGGAAAACTGTTTTTT. It encodes CASSLAGPREGKLFF.

Many counts were recorded for this clonotype. CDR3 DNA sequence: TGTGCCAGCCCAGTGGGCAGGCAGAGCAATCAGCCCCAGCATTTT. Translating it yields CASPVGRQSNQPQHF. The V gene is TRBV6-1, the J gene TRBJ1-5, with D hard to call. CDR1 is MNHNS, CDR2 SASEGT, per germline. The CDR3 spans 15 residues. V was cut by 8 bases and J by 1 base, with 15 bases left in between.

The V call is TRBV12-3 or TRBV12-4, the J call TRBJ1-2; possibly TRBD1 for D (5 bases). The CDR3 contains 13 residues. V gave up 5 bases and J gave up 4 bases, with 11 bases separating them. CDR3 protein: CASSPDSPYGYTF. The CDR3 DNA reads TGTGCCAGCAGTCCCGACAGCCCCTATGGCTACACCTTC.

The V and J genes are TRBV6-1 and TRBJ2-5, with D unresolved. The CDR3 loop spans 15 amino acids. Germline V gene lookup returns CDR1 MNHNS and CDR2 SASEGT. V dropped 7 bases and J dropped 1 base, with 16 bases sitting between them. CDR3 protein: CASTPLWGIQETQYF. As DNA, the CDR3 is TGTGCCAGCACCCCTCTCTGGGGTATCCAAGAGACCCAGTACTTC.

This clonotype was counted at least ten times. The chain joins TRBV11-2 to TRBJ2-2; D remains ambiguous. Trimming stripped 0 bases from V and 0 bases from J, with 8 bases between. This CDR3 comprises 16 residues. The germline V gene encodes CDR1 SGHAT and CDR2 FQNNGV. CDR3 nucleotides: TGTGCCAGCAGCTTAGAGATTTTCCCGAACACCGGGGAGCTGTTTTTT. Amino acids: CASSLEIFPNTGELFF. The whole variable domain, remainder taken from reference TRBV11-2 and TRBJ2-2, is EAGVAQSPRYKIIEKRQSVAFWCNPISGHATLYWYQQILGQGPKLLIQFQNNGVVDDSQLPKDRFSAERLKGVDSTLKIQPAKLEDSAVYLCASSLEIFPNTGELFFGEGSRLTVL.

This clonotype was counted ten times or more. The V and J genes are TRBV28 and TRBJ2-7, with a weak D call TRBD1 (5 bases). Per the germline V gene, CDR1 is MDHEN and CDR2 is SYDVKM. Trimming cost V 3 bases and J 5 bases, with 20 bases left between them. This CDR3 comprises 16 residues. CDR3: CASSFLDAAGFHEQYF. CDR3 bases: TGTGCCAGCAGTTTCTTAGATGCGGCAGGGTTCCACGAGCAGTACTTC.